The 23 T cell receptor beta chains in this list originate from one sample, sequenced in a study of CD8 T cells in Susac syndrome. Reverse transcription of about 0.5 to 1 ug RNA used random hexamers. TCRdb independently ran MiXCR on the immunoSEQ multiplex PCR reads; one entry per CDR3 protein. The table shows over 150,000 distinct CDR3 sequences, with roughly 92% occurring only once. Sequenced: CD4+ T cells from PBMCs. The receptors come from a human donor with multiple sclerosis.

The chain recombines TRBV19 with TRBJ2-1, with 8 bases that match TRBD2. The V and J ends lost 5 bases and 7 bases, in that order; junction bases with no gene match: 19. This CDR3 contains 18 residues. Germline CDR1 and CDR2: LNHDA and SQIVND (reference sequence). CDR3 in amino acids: CASSLRGPQAGVGNEQFF. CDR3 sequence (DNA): TGTGCCAGTAGTCTCAGGGGCCCCCAAGCGGGAGTGGGTAATGAGCAGTTCTTC.

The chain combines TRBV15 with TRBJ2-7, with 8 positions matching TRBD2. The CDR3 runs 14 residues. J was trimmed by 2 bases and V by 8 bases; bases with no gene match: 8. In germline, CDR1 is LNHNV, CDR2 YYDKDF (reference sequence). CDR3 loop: CATRLSGDTYEQYF. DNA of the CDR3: TGTGCCACCCGCCTTAGCGGGGATACCTACGAGCAGTACTTC.

The DNA for the CDR3 is TGTGCCTGGAGCCCAACTATGGGAGAGCGTGGTGAGCAGTTCTTC. Translation: CAWSPTMGERGEQFF. This chain connects TRBV30 to TRBJ2-1, with a possible D match to TRBD2 (5 bases). This CDR3 is 15 amino acids long. V shed 3 bases and J shed 9 bases, with 21 bases lying between them. Germline V gene lookup returns CDR1 GTSNPN and CDR2 SVGIG (reference sequence).

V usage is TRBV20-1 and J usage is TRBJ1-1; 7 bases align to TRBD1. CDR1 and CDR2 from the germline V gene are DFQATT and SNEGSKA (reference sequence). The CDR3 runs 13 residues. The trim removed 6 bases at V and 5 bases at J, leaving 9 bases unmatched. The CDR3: CSAWTGPATEAFF. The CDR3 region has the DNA TGCAGTGCGTGGACAGGCCCGGCGACTGAAGCTTTCTTT.

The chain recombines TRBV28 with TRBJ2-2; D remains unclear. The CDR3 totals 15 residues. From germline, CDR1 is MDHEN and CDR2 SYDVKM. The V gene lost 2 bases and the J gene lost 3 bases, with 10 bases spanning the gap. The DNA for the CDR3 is TGTGCCAGCAGTTTAATACAGTATTACACCGGGGAGCTGTTTTTT. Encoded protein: CASSLIQYYTGELFF. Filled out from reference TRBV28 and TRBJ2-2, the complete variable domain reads DVKVTQSSRYLVKRTGEKVFLECVQDMDHENMFWYRQDPGLGLRLIYFSYDVKMKEKGDIPEGYSVSREKKERFSLILESASTNQTSMYLCASSLIQYYTGELFFGEGSRLTVL.

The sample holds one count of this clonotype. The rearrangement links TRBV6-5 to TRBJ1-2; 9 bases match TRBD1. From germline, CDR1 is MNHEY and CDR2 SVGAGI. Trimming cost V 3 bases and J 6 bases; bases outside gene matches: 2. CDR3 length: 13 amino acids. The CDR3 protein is CASSYRQGDGYTF. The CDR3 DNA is TGTGCCAGCAGTTATCGACAGGGGGATGGCTACACCTTC.

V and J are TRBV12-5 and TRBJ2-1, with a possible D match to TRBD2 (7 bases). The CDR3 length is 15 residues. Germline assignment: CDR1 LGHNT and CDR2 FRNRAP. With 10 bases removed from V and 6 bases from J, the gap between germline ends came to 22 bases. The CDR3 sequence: CATQEGGIRLNEQFF. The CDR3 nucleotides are TGTGCTACCCAGGAGGGGGGGATTCGGCTCAATGAGCAGTTCTTC.

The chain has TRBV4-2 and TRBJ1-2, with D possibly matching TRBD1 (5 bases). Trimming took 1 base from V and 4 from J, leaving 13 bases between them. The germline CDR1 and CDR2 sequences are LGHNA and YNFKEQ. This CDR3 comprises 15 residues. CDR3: CASSQGRGDGYGYTF. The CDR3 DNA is TGTGCCAGCAGCCAAGGTAGAGGGGATGGCTATGGCTACACCTTC.

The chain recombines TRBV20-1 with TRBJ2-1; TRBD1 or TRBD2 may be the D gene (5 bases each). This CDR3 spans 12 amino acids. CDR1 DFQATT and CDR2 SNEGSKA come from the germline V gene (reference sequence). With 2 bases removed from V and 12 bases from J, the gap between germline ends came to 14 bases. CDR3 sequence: CSARSGAQGQFF. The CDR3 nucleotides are TGCAGTGCTAGATCCGGGGCCCAGGGGCAGTTCTTC.

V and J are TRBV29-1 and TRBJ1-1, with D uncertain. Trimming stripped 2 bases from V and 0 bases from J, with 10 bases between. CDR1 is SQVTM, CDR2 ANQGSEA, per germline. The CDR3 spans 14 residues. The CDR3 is CSVELRLMNTEAFF. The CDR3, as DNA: TGCAGCGTTGAACTAAGGCTGATGAACACTGAAGCTTTCTTT.

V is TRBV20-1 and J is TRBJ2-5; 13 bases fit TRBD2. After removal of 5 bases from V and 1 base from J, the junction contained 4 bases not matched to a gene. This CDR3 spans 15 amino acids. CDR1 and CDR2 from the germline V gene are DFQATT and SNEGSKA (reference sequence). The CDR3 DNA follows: TGCAGTGCTTCGACTAGCGGGGGGCTCCAAGAGACCCAGTACTTC. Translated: CSASTSGGLQETQYF.

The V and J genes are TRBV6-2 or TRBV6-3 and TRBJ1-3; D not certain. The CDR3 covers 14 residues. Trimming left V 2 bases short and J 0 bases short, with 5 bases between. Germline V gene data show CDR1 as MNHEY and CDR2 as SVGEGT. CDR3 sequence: CASSYGISGNTIYF. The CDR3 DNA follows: TGTGCCAGCAGTTACGGGATCTCTGGAAACACCATATATTTT.

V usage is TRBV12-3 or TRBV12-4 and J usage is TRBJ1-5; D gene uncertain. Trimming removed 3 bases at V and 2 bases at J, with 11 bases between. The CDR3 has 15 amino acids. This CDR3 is CASSFTAGGNQPQHF. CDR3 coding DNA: TGTGCCAGCAGTTTTACAGCAGGTGGCAATCAGCCCCAGCATTTT.

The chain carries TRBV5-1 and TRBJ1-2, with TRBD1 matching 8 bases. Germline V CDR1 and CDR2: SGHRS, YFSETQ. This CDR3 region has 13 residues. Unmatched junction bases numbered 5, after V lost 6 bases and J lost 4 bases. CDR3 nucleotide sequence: TGCGCCAGCACAGGACAGGGTACCTATGGCTACACCTTC. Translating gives CASTGQGTYGYTF.

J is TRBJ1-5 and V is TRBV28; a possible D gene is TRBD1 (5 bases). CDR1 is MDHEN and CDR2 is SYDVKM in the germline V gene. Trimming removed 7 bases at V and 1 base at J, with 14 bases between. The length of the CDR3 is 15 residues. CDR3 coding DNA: TGTGCCAGCATCCCCTCGGGGCGGAGCAATCAGCCCCAGCATTTT. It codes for CASIPSGRSNQPQHF.

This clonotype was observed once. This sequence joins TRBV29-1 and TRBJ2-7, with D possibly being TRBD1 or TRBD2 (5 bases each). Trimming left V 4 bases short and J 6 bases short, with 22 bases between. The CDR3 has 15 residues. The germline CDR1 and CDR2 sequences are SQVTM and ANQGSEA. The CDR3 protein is CSVGTRDPSGGEQYF. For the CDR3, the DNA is TGCAGCGTTGGGACCCGGGACCCAAGCGGAGGCGAGCAGTACTTC.

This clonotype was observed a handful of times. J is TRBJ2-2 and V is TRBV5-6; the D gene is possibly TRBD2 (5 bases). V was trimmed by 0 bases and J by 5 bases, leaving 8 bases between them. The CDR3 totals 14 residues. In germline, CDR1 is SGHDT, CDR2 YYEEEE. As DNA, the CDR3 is TGTGCCAGCAGCTTGGGGACGGGGACCGGGGAGCTGTTTTTT. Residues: CASSLGTGTGELFF.

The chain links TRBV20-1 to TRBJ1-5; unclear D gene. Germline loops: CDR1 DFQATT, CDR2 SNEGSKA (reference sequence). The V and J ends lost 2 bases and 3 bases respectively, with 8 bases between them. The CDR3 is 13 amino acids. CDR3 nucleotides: TGCAGTGCTAGACAGTTTTACAATCAGCCCCAGCATTTT. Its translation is CSARQFYNQPQHF.

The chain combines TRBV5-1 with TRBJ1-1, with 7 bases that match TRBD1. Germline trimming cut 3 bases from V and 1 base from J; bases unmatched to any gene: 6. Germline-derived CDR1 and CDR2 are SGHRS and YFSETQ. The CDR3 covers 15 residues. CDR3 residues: CASSSRQGRNTEAFF. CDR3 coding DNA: TGCGCCAGCAGCTCCCGACAGGGTCGGAACACTGAAGCTTTCTTT.

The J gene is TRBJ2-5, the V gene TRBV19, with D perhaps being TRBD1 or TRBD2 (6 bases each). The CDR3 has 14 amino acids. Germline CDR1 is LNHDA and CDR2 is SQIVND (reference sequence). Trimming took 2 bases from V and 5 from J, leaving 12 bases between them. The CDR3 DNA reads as TGTGCCAGTAGTATAATGGGGGGCGCGGAGACCCAGTACTTC. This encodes CASSIMGGAETQYF. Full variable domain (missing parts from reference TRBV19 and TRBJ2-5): DGGITQSPKYLFRKEGQNVTLSCEQNLNHDAMYWYRQDPGQGLRLIYYSQIVNDFQKGDIAEGYSVSREKKESFPLTVTSAQKNPTAFYLCASSIMGGAETQYFGPGTRLLVL.

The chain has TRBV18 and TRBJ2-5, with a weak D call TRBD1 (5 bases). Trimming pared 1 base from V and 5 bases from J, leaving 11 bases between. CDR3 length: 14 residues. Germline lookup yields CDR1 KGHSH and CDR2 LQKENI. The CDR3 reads CASSPQLDKETQYF. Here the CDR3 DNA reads TGTGCCAGCTCACCACAATTGGACAAGGAGACCCAGTACTTC.

CDR3 sequence: CASSRPRPAGANVLTF. The CDR3 nucleotides are TGTGCCAGCAGCCGACCAAGACCCGCTGGGGCCAACGTCCTGACTTTC. V gene TRBV7-2 combines with J gene TRBJ2-6; D not certain. CDR3 length: 16 residues. V was pared by 5 bases and J by 2 bases, with 13 bases between. The germline V gene encodes CDR1 SGHTA and CDR2 FQGNSA.

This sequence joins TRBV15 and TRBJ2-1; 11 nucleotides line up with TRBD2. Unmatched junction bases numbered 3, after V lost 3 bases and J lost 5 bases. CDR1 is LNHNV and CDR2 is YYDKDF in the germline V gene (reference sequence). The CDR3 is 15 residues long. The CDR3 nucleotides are TGTGCCACCAGCAGCAAACTAGCGGGAGACAATGAGCAGTTCTTC. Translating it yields CATSSKLAGDNEQFF.